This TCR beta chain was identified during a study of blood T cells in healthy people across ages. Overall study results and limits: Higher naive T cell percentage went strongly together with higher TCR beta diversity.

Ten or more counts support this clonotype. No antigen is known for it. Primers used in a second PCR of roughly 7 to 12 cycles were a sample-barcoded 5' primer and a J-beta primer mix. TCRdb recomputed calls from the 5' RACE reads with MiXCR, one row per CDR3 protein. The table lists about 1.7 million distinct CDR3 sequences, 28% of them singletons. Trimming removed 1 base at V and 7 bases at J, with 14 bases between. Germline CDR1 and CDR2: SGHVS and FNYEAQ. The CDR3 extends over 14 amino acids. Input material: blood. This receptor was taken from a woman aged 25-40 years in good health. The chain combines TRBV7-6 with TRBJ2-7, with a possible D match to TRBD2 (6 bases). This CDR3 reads CASSLDRGFGEQYF. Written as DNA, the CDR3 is TGTGCCAGCAGCTTAGACCGGGGGTTTGGGGAGCAGTACTTC. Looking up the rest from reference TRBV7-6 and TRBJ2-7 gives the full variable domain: GAGVSQSPRYKVTKRGQDVALRCDPISGHVSLYWYRQALGQGPEFLTYFNYEAQQDKSGLPNDRFSAERPEGSISTLTIQRTEQRDSAMYRCASSLDRGFGEQYFGPGTRLTVT.